This T cell receptor beta chain was observed in a study of blood T cell repertoires in COVID-19 (dated by TCRdb to about 2020). Looking at the study overall: Samples from collaborators originated in the United States, Italy and Spain and spanned both the acute and convalescent phases of COVID-19. The material from the prospective study consisted of cDNA or gDNA derived from T cells, B-cell-depleted T cells, or PBMCs. The dataset comprised deeply sampled blood TCRbeta repertoires from subjects exposed to, actively infected with, or recovered from COVID-19. A freely available public database, intended as a resource for researchers studying the immune response to SARS-CoV-2, is where the repertoires were released. The samples were drawn from the first 160 participants of the ongoing ImmuneRACE study and from 950 to 1,500 subjects provided by 6 global collaborators. Sample metadata almost always included a de-identified subject ID, COVID-19 status, age in years and sex. Where available, HLA class I and class II types were taken from metadata supplied by the sample provider and were not determined by assay-based typing. General findings and caveats noted by the study authors: Clinical and demographic metadata were provided uncurated, with the amount varying by source and participant.

The CDR3 contains 15 residues, cysteine and phenylalanine counted. Only CDR3 DNA remains: 45 bases, in frame from the first base. Per the germline V gene, MNHEY is the CDR1 and SVGAGI is the CDR2. Clipping removes 7 bases from V and 2 bases from J, with 8 as the unmatched junction base count. TCRbeta CDR3 regions were amplified from genomic DNA using the immunoSEQ Assay, a bias-controlled multiplex PCR. The study's processing was this. Within the assay, amplification of reference gene primers was used to estimate how many nucleated cells each sample contained. To quantify the absolute abundance of each unique TCRbeta CDR3 rearrangement, sequence reads were collapsed and filtered. For each sample, productive Simpson clonality was calculated as the square root of Simpson's diversity index across productive rearrangements. TCRdb stores this immuneACCESS table with in-frame sequences only. Part of the clones is absent; in the studies checked, under half of the shortfall reflects unresolved V genes, and no reason is known for the rest. D and trimming come from the DNA, and the V and J calls and clone size come from that table. The sample records under 250,000 clones, 65% to 90% of which are singletons. The biggest ten clones account for 8.5% to 9.5% of the sample.

This clone was seen more than once but under ten times. Its specific antigen is unknown. Base qualities were left out, and no much larger clone turns up one base away. In the prospective study, participants were about 18 to 95 years old, resided in 20 to 30 geographic areas of the United States, and were enrolled through a virtual design. In the prospective study, cohorts were assigned on the basis of participant-reported clinical history obtained from a screening survey and a study questionnaire. Each participant in the prospective study had whole blood, serum and a nasopharyngeal or oropharyngeal swab collected by mobile phlebotomists. Additional blood draws and questionnaires over an approximately two-month period could optionally be provided by prospective study participants. Before DNA extraction, blood samples from the prospective study were shipped at room temperature or frozen.

The sequenced sample was PBMCs or T cells enriched from blood (not recorded which). The chain is assembled from TRBV6-5 and TRBJ2-7, with 10 bases matching TRBD1. This clonotype was obtained from a woman aged 45-65 years with acute COVID-19. This receptor has the CDR3 CASISFDRGPYEQYF. DNA sequence: TGTGCCAGCATTAGTTTCGACAGGGGGCCCTACGAGCAGTACTTC.